Presented here are 30 T cell receptor beta chains from one specimen sequenced in a study of PD-1 blockade in classical Hodgkin lymphoma. Data came from immunoSEQ multiplex PCR; TCRdb stores just in-frame clones and leaves some out. Of under 20,000 clones listed, just over 85% are singletons. Each patient relapsed following autologous stem cell transplantation, and prior brentuximab vedotin exposure differed. The sample consisted of peripheral blood mononuclear cells (PBMCs), taken before the second cycle of nivolumab. The receptors here all came from a human donor with classical Hodgkin lymphoma.

The chain has TRBV25-1 and TRBJ1-1; no clear D gene. Trimming removed 5 bases from V and 8 bases from J, with 12 bases in between. Germline V lookup: CDR1 MGHDK, CDR2 SYGVNS. The CDR3 contains 12 residues. CDR3 sequence: CASSLLGREAFF. The DNA of the CDR3 is TGTGCCAGCAGTTTGCTGGGGAGGGAAGCTTTCTTT. The full variable domain, completed using reference TRBV25-1 and TRBJ1-1, is EADIYQTPRYLVIGTGKKITLECSQTMGHDKMYWYQQDPGMELHLIHYSYGVNSTEKGDLSSESTVSRIRTEHFPLTLESARPSHTSQYLCASSLLGREAFFGQGTRLTVV.

The chain is built from TRBV6-5 and TRBJ2-2; the D gene is possibly TRBD2 (6 bases). The V end was cut by 7 bases, the J end by 5 bases, with 17 bases between. Germline V gives CDR1 MNHEY, CDR2 SVGAGI. The CDR3 length is 15 residues. CDR3 bases: TGTGCCAGCACCTCCCCTGGGACTTTAACCGGGGAGCTGTTTTTT. Translating gives CASTSPGTLTGELFF.

The chain combines TRBV6-1 with TRBJ1-1, with a tentative D call TRBD1 (5 bases). The CDR3 is made up of 15 amino acids. The V gene lost 1 base and the J gene lost 4 bases, with 13 bases spanning the gap. The V gene's germline CDR1 is MNHNS and CDR2 SASEGT. CDR3 sequence reads: CASSEVIGVATEAFF. The CDR3, as DNA: TGTGCCAGCAGTGAAGTTATAGGGGTAGCCACTGAAGCTTTCTTT.

The CDR3 spells CASSFGVSKKGAFF. CDR3 in DNA: TGCGCCAGCAGCTTCGGAGTCAGCAAAAAGGGGGCTTTCTTT. V gene TRBV5-1 combines with J gene TRBJ1-1; possibly TRBD1 for D (5 bases). This CDR3 is built from 14 residues. CDR1 is SGHRS, CDR2 YFSETQ, per germline. Trimming removed 2 bases at V and 11 bases at J, with 19 bases between.

The rearrangement links TRBV5-1 to TRBJ2-1; D call uncertain. CDR1 is SGHRS and CDR2 is YFSETQ in the germline V gene. The CDR3 covers 15 residues. Trimming stripped 1 base from V and 6 bases from J, with 14 bases between. The CDR3 DNA is TGCGCCAGCAGCTTGCAGGACCCCCGGACCAATGAGCAGTTCTTC. This gives the protein CASSLQDPRTNEQFF.

The chain links TRBV5-1 to TRBJ1-2; D uncertain. Trimming removed 0 bases at V and 4 bases at J, with 7 bases between. This CDR3 region has 13 residues. The germline V gene has CDR1 SGHRS and CDR2 YFSETQ. The DNA for the CDR3 is TGCGCCAGCAGCTTGGGAGGGAGCTATGGCTACACCTTC. Its protein is CASSLGGSYGYTF.

The chain couples TRBV4-1 to TRBJ1-1; the match to TRBD1 covers 10 bases. Germline V gene sequence: CDR1 MGHRA, CDR2 YSYEKL. The V gene end was trimmed by 2 bases and the J gene end by 4 bases; junction bases not matched to a gene: 7. This CDR3 region has 16 residues. CDR3 residues: CASSQTGTGDGTEAFF. The CDR3 bases are TGCGCCAGCAGCCAAACCGGGACAGGGGACGGCACTGAAGCTTTCTTT.

The chain uses TRBV5-1 and TRBJ2-7; 8 nucleotides agree with TRBD1. V shed 3 bases, J shed 2 bases, and the junction held 1 base outside the gene matches. Germline V gene sequence: CDR1 SGHRS, CDR2 YFSETQ. This CDR3 comprises 13 residues. The CDR3 protein is CASSWTGPYEQYF. The CDR3 DNA sequence: TGCGCCAGCAGCTGGACAGGGCCCTACGAGCAGTACTTC.

V usage is TRBV11-3 and J usage is TRBJ2-5; D not certain. Germline values: CDR1 SGHNT, CDR2 YENEEA. Between the trimmed V and J ends, which lost 1 base and 5 bases, there was a span of 11 bases. The CDR3 consists of 14 residues. CDR3 coding DNA: TGTGCCAGCAGCTTAGTCCAGTTTACCGAGACCCAGTACTTC. Its protein product is CASSLVQFTETQYF.

V and J are TRBV9 and TRBJ1-3; no clear D. V lost 4 bases to trimming and J lost 4 bases, with 9 bases between them. Germline CDR1 and CDR2: SGDLS and YYNGEE. CDR3 length: 13 amino acids. As DNA, the CDR3 is TGTGCCAGCAGCCCCAGTCCCGGAAACACCATATATTTT. This codes for CASSPSPGNTIYF.

The V call is TRBV5-1, the J call TRBJ1-2; D gene ambiguous. Per germline, CDR1 SGHRS and CDR2 YFSETQ. The CDR3 contains 12 residues. V shed 4 bases and J shed 8 bases, with 12 bases lying between them. The CDR3, as DNA: TGCGCCAGCAGCCCGGCCCTGGGGGGCTACACCTTC. The encoded protein is CASSPALGGYTF.

The chain links TRBV6-6 to TRBJ2-7; tentatively, D is TRBD1 (6 bases). CDR3 length equals 15 residues. V lost 5 bases and J lost 4, with 18 bases in between. CDR1 is MNHNY, CDR2 SVGAGI, per germline (reference sequence). The DNA of the CDR3 is TGTGCCAGCAGTCCCCAAACAGGGACCATATACGAGCAGTACTTC. Its translation is CASSPQTGTIYEQYF.

This chain links TRBV30 with TRBJ1-5, with 9 nucleotides matching TRBD1. There are 15 residues in the CDR3. V lost 7 bases to trimming and J lost 0 bases; unmatched junction nucleotides: 7. Germline values: CDR1 GTSNPN, CDR2 SVGIG (reference sequence). The CDR3 DNA sequence: TGTGCCTTCTCTGGGACAGGGTATAGCAATCAGCCCCAGCATTTT. Encoded protein: CAFSGTGYSNQPQHF.

The chain uses TRBV19 and TRBJ2-5; possibly TRBD2 for D (6 bases). In germline, CDR1 is LNHDA, CDR2 SQIVND (reference sequence). Trimming pared 4 bases from V and 5 bases from J, leaving 17 bases between. CDR3 length: 15 residues. This CDR3 reads CASSRGLYGAETQYF. CDR3 coding DNA: TGTGCCAGTAGTAGGGGACTTTATGGGGCGGAGACCCAGTACTTC.

The V and J genes are TRBV5-1 and TRBJ2-2, with unresolved D. Trimming left V 0 bases short and J 4 bases short, with 4 bases between. This CDR3 is built from 13 residues. Germline V gene sequence: CDR1 SGHRS, CDR2 YFSETQ. The CDR3, as DNA: TGCGCCAGCAGCTTGGGTTCCACCGGGGAGCTGTTTTTT. As protein: CASSLGSTGELFF.

This clone was seen once. The chain couples TRBV6-1 to TRBJ1-1; no reliable D call. The CDR3 contains 13 residues. Trimming left V 1 base short and J 4 bases short, with 7 bases between. The V gene's germline CDR1 is MNHNS and CDR2 SASEGT. CDR3 sequence (DNA): TGTGCCAGCAGTGAAGGTTTGAGCACTGAAGCTTTCTTT. It translates to CASSEGLSTEAFF.

The rearrangement joins TRBV10-2 to TRBJ2-1; 11 positions match TRBD2. The length of the CDR3 is 14 residues. The V and J ends lost 8 bases and 4 bases, in that order; junction bases with no gene match: 4. CDR1 and CDR2 (germline): WSHSY, SAAADI. The DNA for the CDR3 is TGCGCCAGCGCCGGACTAGCGGGTTACAATGAGCAGTTCTTC. It codes for CASAGLAGYNEQFF.

The V call is TRBV9, the J call TRBJ2-5; no clear D. The V gene's germline CDR1 is SGDLS and CDR2 YYNGEE. Deletions cut 1 base from V and 3 bases from J, with 10 bases between. This CDR3 has 14 residues. The CDR3 DNA is TGTGCCAGCAGCGTAATGGGTGGGGAAGAGACCCAGTACTTC. It encodes CASSVMGGEETQYF.

This chain joins TRBV29-1 and TRBJ1-2, with D possibly being TRBD1 (5 bases). This CDR3 spans 14 amino acids. Trimming left V 7 bases short and J 0 bases short, with 15 bases between. Looked up from germline, CDR1 is SQVTM and CDR2 is ANQGSEA. CDR3 nucleotides: TGCAGCGCTGGCCGCGGGGGATCTAACTATGGCTACACCTTC. As protein: CSAGRGGSNYGYTF.

The chain joins TRBV4-3 to TRBJ2-6; 8 bases fit TRBD1. Germline assignment: CDR1 LGHNA and CDR2 YSLEER. This CDR3 contains 19 residues. Trimming removed 0 bases from V and 1 base from J; junction bases left unmatched: 8. CDR3 sequence: CASSQDLPGGASGANVLTF. The CDR3 DNA reads TGCGCCAGCAGCCAAGATCTGCCAGGGGGCGCTTCTGGGGCCAACGTCCTGACTTTC.

This clone was seen just once. This chain connects TRBV5-1 to TRBJ2-5; 9 bases line up with TRBD2. The CDR3 consists of 16 residues. J was trimmed by 5 bases and V by 4 bases; bases with no gene match: 12. The germline V gene has CDR1 SGHRS and CDR2 YFSETQ. The CDR3 bases are TGCGCCAGCAGCCTTAGCGGGGGCCCCCTTCGGGAGACCCAGTACTTC. It specifies CASSLSGGPLRETQYF. Full variable domain (missing parts from reference TRBV5-1 and TRBJ2-5): KAGVTQTPRYLIKTRGQQVTLSCSPISGHRSVSWYQQTPGQGLQFLFEYFSETQRNKGNFPGRFSGRQFSNSRSEMNVSTLELGDSALYLCASSLSGGPLRETQYFGPGTRLLVL.

This clone is a singleton in its sample. V and J are TRBV6-5 and TRBJ2-1; TRBD1 agrees at 9 bases. The CDR3 has 15 residues. From germline, CDR1 is MNHEY and CDR2 SVGAGI. Trimming took 4 bases from V and 6 from J; bases not matched to a gene: 7. The CDR3 DNA reads as TGTGCCAGCAGTTGGGGACAGGGTTGGGGCAATGAGCAGTTCTTC. Amino acid sequence: CASSWGQGWGNEQFF.

The V gene is TRBV5-5, the J gene TRBJ1-2, with D uncertain. V shed 0 bases and J shed 4 bases, with 13 bases lying between them. The CDR3 is 15 amino acids. CDR1 and CDR2 from the germline V gene are SGHKS and YYEKEE (reference sequence). The CDR3 DNA reads as TGTGCCAGCAGCTTGGTTAGCAGAGAGATCTATGGCTACACCTTC. It is translated as CASSLVSREIYGYTF.

The chain carries TRBV7-3 and TRBJ2-1; TRBD1 might be the D (6 bases). The V gene's germline CDR1 is SGHTA and CDR2 FQGTGA. Trimming removed 5 bases from V and 2 bases from J, with 13 bases in between. CDR3 length: 15 amino acids. The CDR3: CASSLQGPPYNEQFF. The CDR3 bases are TGTGCCAGCAGCCTACAGGGCCCCCCCTACAATGAGCAGTTCTTC.

This chain connects TRBV18 to TRBJ2-2; 7 nucleotides align to TRBD1. Germline values: CDR1 KGHSH, CDR2 LQKENI. The CDR3 is 16 residues long. Losses at the gene ends were 2 bases for V and 7 bases for J; bases not matched to a gene: 10. Here the CDR3 reads CASSPTGTALSGELFF. The CDR3 nucleotides read TGTGCCAGCTCACCAACCGGGACAGCACTCAGCGGGGAGCTGTTTTTT.

CDR3 nucleotide sequence: TGTGCCAGCAGTTTAGGGCCCGGACTAGCGGGGGGCCACAATGAGCAGTTCTTC. Its translation: CASSLGPGLAGGHNEQFF. The genes are TRBV27 and TRBJ2-1; 14 bases fit TRBD2. CDR3 length: 18 residues. CDR1 and CDR2 from the germline V gene are MNHEY and SMNVEV (reference sequence). The ends lost 2 bases at V and 5 bases at J; junction bases unmatched: 8.

This clone was recorded only once. The J gene is TRBJ1-1, the V gene TRBV7-8, with unresolved D. Between the trimmed V and J ends, which lost 8 bases and 1 base, there was a span of 17 bases. CDR1 is SGHVS and CDR2 is FQNEAQ in the germline V gene. There are 15 residues in the CDR3. The CDR3 coding sequence is TGTGCCAGCCAGATCAGTTCTGCAGAGAACACTGAAGCTTTCTTT. Residues: CASQISSAENTEAFF.

The chain has TRBV5-1 and TRBJ1-4; no definite D call. V was shortened by 4 bases and J by 4 bases, with 14 bases between the two germline ends. Germline V CDR1 and CDR2: SGHRS, YFSETQ. The CDR3 covers 15 residues. The CDR3: CASSLAGTNNEKLFF. The DNA of the CDR3 is TGCGCCAGCAGCCTTGCGGGAACGAATAATGAAAAACTGTTTTTT.

This chain connects TRBV7-9 to TRBJ1-2, with a weak D call TRBD1 (6 bases). The CDR3 covers 13 residues. The ends were cut back, 5 bases at V and 1 base at J, with 8 bases in the middle. Germline assignment: CDR1 SEHNR and CDR2 FQNEAQ (reference sequence). The CDR3 DNA is TGTGCCAGCAGCGGACAGTATAACTATGGCTACACCTTC. This gives the protein CASSGQYNYGYTF. Combining the CDR3 with reference TRBV7-9 and TRBJ1-2 gives the whole variable domain DTGVSQNPRHKITKRGQNVTFRCDPISEHNRLYWYRQTLGQGPEFLTYFQNEAQLEKSRLLSDRFSAERPKGSFSTLEIQRTEQGDSAMYLCASSGQYNYGYTFGSGTRLTVV.

DNA for the CDR3: TGCGCCAGCAGCTATGGTGGGACAGAAGCTTTCTTT. It specifies CASSYGGTEAFF. V usage is TRBV5-1 and J usage is TRBJ1-1; maybe TRBD1 (6 bases). Trimming left V 3 bases short and J 8 bases short, with 11 bases between. CDR1 and CDR2 (germline): SGHRS, YFSETQ. This CDR3 region has 12 residues. The variable domain in full, completed from reference TRBV5-1 and TRBJ1-1, reads KAGVTQTPRYLIKTRGQQVTLSCSPISGHRSVSWYQQTPGQGLQFLFEYFSETQRNKGNFPGRFSGRQFSNSRSEMNVSTLELGDSALYLCASSYGGTEAFFGQGTRLTVV.